The 14 T cell receptor beta chains listed next were all sequenced from one sample in a study of T cells in Graves' hyperthyroidism and ophthalmopathy (dated by TCRdb to between 2018 and 2021). Receptor amplification or capture employed multiplex PCR. The instrument given in TCRdb is Illumina HiSeq 2000. Amplification of TCR beta CDR3 regions was carried out from RNA transcripts. A first-round RT-PCR of the TCR CDR3 used the HTBI primer set with the Qiagen OneStep RT-PCR kit. TCRdb handled the public reads itself, with Q25 trimming in fastp and clone calling in MiXCR, and kept productive beta chains. Identical CDR3 protein sequences are pooled into one entry, listed with their most common genes and DNA. This sample comprises 480,000 or so distinct CDR3 sequences, about 45% of them detected only once. The ten largest clones capture about 40% of the sample. The specimen sequenced was peripheral blood or thyroid tissue (not recorded which). The receptors come from an adult woman with Graves' disease, either hyperthyroidism or ophthalmopathy (not recorded which).

The rearrangement uses TRBV29-1 and TRBJ1-5, with TRBD1 matching 7 bases. The CDR3 length is 13 residues. Trimming took 4 bases from V and 6 from J; bases not matched to a gene: 6. Germline V lookup: CDR1 SQVTM, CDR2 ANQGSEA. The CDR3 protein is CSVAEGAGQPQHF. The DNA for the CDR3 is TGCAGCGTTGCGGAGGGGGCTGGTCAGCCCCAGCATTTT.

This clonotype was seen many times. The CDR3 DNA reads as TGTGCCACCAGCAGAGAGGGGGGATCTGCTAACTATGGCTACACCTTC. This gives the protein CATSREGGSANYGYTF. J is TRBJ1-2 and V is TRBV15; possible D gene TRBD1, 5 bases. CDR1 is LNHNV, CDR2 YYDKDF, per germline (reference sequence). V was shortened by 0 bases and J by 0 bases, with 11 bases between the two germline ends. The CDR3 extends over 16 amino acids. Full variable domain (outside the CDR3, taken from reference TRBV15 and TRBJ1-2): DAMVIQNPRYQVTQFGKPVTLSCSQTLNHNVMYWYQQKSSQAPKLLFHYYDKDFNNEADTPDNFQSRRPNTSFCFLDIRSPGLGDTAMYLCATSREGGSANYGYTFGSGTRLTVV.

This clonotype has ten or more counts. The chain has TRBV9 and TRBJ2-2, with TRBD1 matching 9 bases. Germline CDR1 reads SGDLS; CDR2 reads YYNGEE. The CDR3 is 15 residues long. V lost 0 bases to trimming and J lost 3 bases; unmatched junction nucleotides: 0. This CDR3 reads CASSVGTGDTGELFF. The DNA of the CDR3 is TGTGCCAGCAGCGTAGGGACAGGGGACACCGGGGAGCTGTTTTTT.

V and J are TRBV10-2 and TRBJ1-2; D remains unclear. V lost 6 bases and J 8 bases, leaving 16 bases between the germline ends. The CDR3 is 13 residues long. The germline gives CDR1 WSHSY, CDR2 SAAADI. The CDR3 loop reads CASRSRTPMGYTF. CDR3 in DNA: TGCGCCAGCAGGTCAAGAACCCCTATGGGCTACACCTTC.

The chain recombines TRBV4-3 with TRBJ1-2; tentative D call: TRBD1 (5 bases). Germline values: CDR1 LGHNA, CDR2 YSLEER. Trimming left V 4 bases short and J 0 bases short, with 12 bases between. The CDR3 runs 15 residues. CDR3 region: CASSLRDLTNYGYTF. CDR3 nucleotide sequence: TGCGCCAGCAGCCTCCGGGACCTAACTAACTATGGCTACACCTTC.

This chain uses TRBV4-1 with TRBJ2-7; a possible D gene is TRBD2 (6 bases). V lost 1 base to trimming and J lost 2 bases, with 12 bases between them. The CDR3 is 15 residues long. The V gene's germline CDR1 is MGHRA and CDR2 YSYEKL. CDR3 amino acids: CASSQGAGRPYEQYF. CDR3 DNA: TGCGCCAGCAGCCAAGGTGCAGGGAGGCCCTACGAGCAGTACTTC.

This clonotype was seen ten or more times. The gene calls are TRBV6-6 and TRBJ1-6; the D gene is possibly TRBD1 (5 bases). Trimming cost V 2 bases and J 6 bases, with 11 bases left between them. The germline gives CDR1 MNHNY, CDR2 SVGAGI (reference sequence). This CDR3 comprises 15 residues. DNA of the CDR3: TGTGCCAGCAGTTACATGGCAGGGCGTAATTCACCCCTCCACTTT. Its protein product is CASSYMAGRNSPLHF.

Regarding this clonotype: A junction end diverges from the germline sequence, so it may reflect a read error. The rearrangement links TRBV7-2 to TRBJ2-2; D possibly corresponds to TRBD2 (6 bases). The CDR3 extends over 12 amino acids. Germline loops: CDR1 SGHTA, CDR2 FQGNSA. CDR3 amino acids: CASSRGLGGLFF. DNA of the CDR3: TGTGCCAGCAGCCGTGGACTGGGGGGGCTGTTTTTT. The variable domain in full, completed from reference TRBV7-2 and TRBJ2-2, reads GAGVSQSPSNKVTEKGKDVELRCDPISGHTALYWYRQSLGQGLEFLIYFQGNSAPDKSGLPSDRFSAERTGGSVSTLTIQRTQQEDSAVYLCASSRGLGGLFFGEGSRLTVL.

This clonotype was seen at least ten times. The chain uses TRBV11-2 and TRBJ2-7, with D possibly being TRBD2 (6 bases). CDR1 SGHAT and CDR2 FQNNGV come from the germline V gene. The CDR3 covers 13 residues. Between the trimmed V and J ends, which lost 6 bases and 10 bases, there was a span of 19 bases. The DNA of the CDR3 is TGTGCCAGCAGTTCGCTGGGACTCCCGAAACAGTACTTC. Its translation: CASSSLGLPKQYF.

This clonotype was seen just once. The chain employs TRBV9 and TRBJ1-5; D is uncertain. V shed 4 bases and J shed 5 bases, with 13 bases lying between them. CDR3 length equals 14 residues. CDR1 is SGDLS and CDR2 is YYNGEE in the germline V gene. CDR3 loop: CASSPEPRDQPQHF. The CDR3, as DNA: TGTGCCAGCAGCCCCGAACCCAGAGATCAGCCCCAGCATTTT.

The V call is TRBV7-2, the J call TRBJ2-5; D is possibly TRBD2 (5 bases). The CDR3 is made up of 13 amino acids. The germline V gene has CDR1 SGHTA and CDR2 FQGNSA. Trimming shortened V by 3 bases and J by 3 bases, and 8 bases separated the two germline ends. The CDR3 region has the DNA TGTGCCAGCAGCTTTCAAGCGGAAGAGACCCAGTACTTC. Its translation: CASSFQAEETQYF.

This clonotype was seen repeatedly, ten times or more. The V and J genes are TRBV7-2 and TRBJ2-7; TRBD1 is a possible D gene (7 bases). The CDR3 length is 14 residues. The V end was cut by 3 bases, the J end by 4 bases, with 13 bases between. CDR1 is SGHTA and CDR2 is FQGNSA in the germline V gene. This CDR3 is CASSFQGEVYEQYF. As DNA, the CDR3 is TGTGCCAGCAGCTTTCAGGGGGAGGTTTACGAGCAGTACTTC.

V gene TRBV28 combines with J gene TRBJ1-2; the D gene is possibly TRBD1 (6 bases). The CDR3 has 16 residues. CDR1 MDHEN and CDR2 SYDVKM come from the germline V gene. The V end lost 5 bases, the J end lost 3 bases, and 19 bases lay between the germline ends. The CDR3 protein is CASSPPDEGEDYGYTF. In nucleotides, the CDR3 is TGTGCCAGCAGTCCCCCGGACGAGGGGGAGGACTATGGCTACACCTTC.

This clonotype was observed a handful of times. The chain links TRBV10-1 to TRBJ1-1, with TRBD1 identical over 7 bases. J gave up 5 bases and V 0 bases, and 3 bases lay outside the gene matches. The CDR3 consists of 14 residues. Germline values: CDR1 WNHNN, CDR2 SYGVQD (reference sequence). The CDR3 coding sequence is TGCGCCAGCAGTGAGTCACAGGGGTTGACTGAAGCTTTCTTT. Its translation is CASSESQGLTEAFF.